The 8 T cell receptor beta chains given below trace back to one sample, sequenced in a study of metastatic and nonmetastatic thyroid tumors. Via MiXCR, TCRdb re-called the PCR reads. The sample has about 39,000 clones, approximately 20% seen once. Each patient went into thyroid surgery without having received any treatment. Source material: tumor tissue. The source of these receptors is a female donor with papillary thyroid cancer or a benign thyroid nodule (not recorded which). Some clones in this sample may be carry-over from other donors' samples.

This clone was recorded many times. The chain has TRBV9 and TRBJ1-4; no definite D call. Trimming left V 3 bases short and J 7 bases short, with 13 bases between. This CDR3 region has 14 residues. Germline V CDR1 and CDR2: SGDLS, YYNGEE. The CDR3 nucleotides read TGTGCCAGCAGCGGGGGAGGTAACAGTGAAAAACTGTTTTTT. This sequence encodes CASSGGGNSEKLFF.

Points on this clone: Given a much more abundant clone one base away, this may be a read error. The chain uses TRBV5-4 and TRBJ2-7; no definite D call. CDR3 length: 14 residues. Germline assignment: CDR1 SGHNT and CDR2 YYREEE (reference sequence). The CDR3 nucleotides are TGTGCCATCAGCCTGGACCCCACGGCCTCCGAGCAGTACTTC. Protein product: CAISLDPTASEQYF. Full variable domain (rest looked up from reference TRBV5-4 and TRBJ2-7): ETGVTQSPTHLIKTRGQQVTLRCSSQSGHNTVSWYQQALGQGPQFIFQYYREEENGRGNFPPRFSGLQFPNYSSELNVNALELDDSALYLCAISLDPTASEQYFGPGTRLTVT.

This clone was recorded many times. The CDR3 DNA reads TGTGCCAGCAGCTTAAAAGGGAAAAGTCAGTACTTC. Amino acids: CASSLKGKSQYF. The chain uses TRBV11-2 and TRBJ2-7; no firm D call. CDR3 length: 12 residues. Trimming shortened V by 2 bases and J by 10 bases, and 12 bases separated the two germline ends. The V gene's germline CDR1 is SGHAT and CDR2 FQNNGV.

This clone was recorded at least ten times. The chain combines TRBV15 with TRBJ2-2, with 10 bases fitting TRBD1. The ends lost 0 bases at V and 1 base at J; junction bases unmatched: 14. CDR3 length: 21 residues. Germline V gene sequence: CDR1 LNHNV, CDR2 YYDKDF (reference sequence). Here the CDR3 reads CATSRERSGTGVGLNTGELFF. The CDR3 bases are TGTGCCACCAGCAGAGAGAGGTCCGGGACAGGGGTCGGTTTGAACACCGGGGAGCTGTTTTTT.

The chain uses TRBV24-1 and TRBJ2-2; 8 bases match TRBD2. V dropped 3 bases and J dropped 3; count of bases not matched to a gene: 8. This CDR3 contains 17 residues. Germline loops: CDR1 KGHDR, CDR2 SFDVKD. As DNA, the CDR3 is TGTGCCACCAGTGATCCACGGGGGGGCGTATACACCGGGGAGCTGTTTTTT. Its translation is CATSDPRGGVYTGELFF.

This clone was observed at least ten times. The V gene is TRBV28, the J gene TRBJ1-3, with D uncertain. V shed 8 bases and J shed 5 bases, with 4 bases lying between them. CDR1 is MDHEN and CDR2 is SYDVKM in the germline V gene. The CDR3 is 10 residues long. The CDR3 coding sequence is TGTGCCAGCGGGAGAAACACCATATATTTT. Its translation: CASGRNTIYF.

This chain uses TRBV5-1 with TRBJ2-1, with 10 bases matching TRBD2. Trimming at V came to 2 bases and at J to 2 bases, leaving 4 bases not matched to a gene. Germline V gene lookup returns CDR1 SGHRS and CDR2 YFSETQ. The CDR3 covers 16 residues. Here the CDR3 reads CASSLLAGTAYNEQFF. CDR3 bases: TGCGCCAGCAGCTTACTAGCGGGGACCGCCTACAATGAGCAGTTCTTC.

This clone turned up a few times. A read error may be the cause here, since a much bigger clone is one base away. J is TRBJ1-1 and V is TRBV15; 10 bases are shared with TRBD1. CDR3 length: 16 amino acids. Per germline, CDR1 LNHNV and CDR2 YYDKDF (reference sequence). Unmatched junction bases numbered 7, after V lost 0 bases and J lost 6 bases. The CDR3 sequence is CATSRDLGQGSAEAFF. Written as DNA, the CDR3 is TGTGCCACCAGCAGAGATCTGGGACAGGGGTCCGCTGAAGCTTTCTTT.